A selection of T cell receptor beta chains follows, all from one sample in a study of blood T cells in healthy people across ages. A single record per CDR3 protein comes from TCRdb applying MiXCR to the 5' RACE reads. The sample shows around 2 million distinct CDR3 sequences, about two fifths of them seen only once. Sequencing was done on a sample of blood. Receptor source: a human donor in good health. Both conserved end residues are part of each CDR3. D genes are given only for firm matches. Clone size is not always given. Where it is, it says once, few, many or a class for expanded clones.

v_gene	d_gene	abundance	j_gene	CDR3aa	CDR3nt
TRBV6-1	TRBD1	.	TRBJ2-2	CASSDTGGRGFAGELFF	TGTGCCAGCAGTGACACAGGGGGTAGAGGGTTTGCCGGGGAGCTGTTTTTT
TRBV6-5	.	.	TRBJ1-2	CASSLSPTDSYGYTF	TGTGCCAGCAGTCTTTCACCGACCGACAGCTATGGCTACACCTTC
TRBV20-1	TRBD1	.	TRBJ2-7	CSARVGTGDYEQYF	TGCAGTGCTAGAGTGGGGACAGGGGACTACGAGCAGTACTTC
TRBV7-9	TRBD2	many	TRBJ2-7	CASSLDTGGEQYF	TGTGCCAGCAGCTTAGATACGGGGGGCGAGCAGTACTTC
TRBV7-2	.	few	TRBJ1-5	CASSLVGNSNQPQHF	TGTGCCAGCAGCTTAGTAGGTAATAGCAATCAGCCCCAGCATTTT
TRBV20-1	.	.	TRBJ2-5	CSARGLNQETQYF	TGCAGTGCTAGAGGACTCAACCAAGAGACCCAGTACTTC
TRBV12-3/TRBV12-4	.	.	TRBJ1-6	CASSLGTYVHSPLHF	TGTGCCAGCAGTTTAGGGACGTATGTACATTCACCCCTCCACTTT
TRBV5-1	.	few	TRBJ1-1	CASSETGTITEAFF	TGCGCCAGCAGCGAAACCGGGACCATCACTGAAGCTTTCTTT
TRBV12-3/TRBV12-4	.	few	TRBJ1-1	CASSFGGAEAFF	TGTGCCAGCAGTTTCGGAGGGGCTGAAGCTTTCTTT
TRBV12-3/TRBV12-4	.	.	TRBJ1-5	CASSPRPDSNQPQHF	TGTGCCAGCAGCCCCAGGCCGGATAGCAATCAGCCCCAGCATTTT
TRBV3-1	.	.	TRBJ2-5	CASSEIGETQYF	TGTGCCAGCAGCGAAATAGGGGAGACCCAGTACTTC
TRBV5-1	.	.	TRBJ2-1	CASQAAGGSYNEQFF	TGCGCCAGTCAGGCGGCCGGGGGCTCCTACAATGAGCAGTTCTTC
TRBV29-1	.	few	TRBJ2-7	CSVGNIDEQYF	TGCAGCGTTGGGAACATCGACGAGCAGTACTTC
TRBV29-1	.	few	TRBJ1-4	CSVAPTGSENEKLFF	TGCAGCGTTGCCCCTACTGGGTCGGAGAATGAAAAACTGTTTTTT
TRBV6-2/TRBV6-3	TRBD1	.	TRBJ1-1	CASSYPGQGMNTEAFF	TGTGCCAGCAGTTACCCGGGACAGGGGATGAACACTGAAGCTTTCTTT
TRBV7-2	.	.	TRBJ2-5	CASSEEGRTQYF	TGTGCCAGCAGCGAAGAAGGACGGACCCAGTACTTC
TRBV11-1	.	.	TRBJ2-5	CASSPRTVRETQYF	TGTGCCAGCAGCCCTCGGACAGTTCGAGAGACCCAGTACTTC
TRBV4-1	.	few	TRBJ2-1	CASSQVTLDNEQFF	TGCGCCAGCAGCCAAGTCACACTCGACAATGAGCAGTTCTTC
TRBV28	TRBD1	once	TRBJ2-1	CASSFGQVPNNEQFF	TGTGCCAGCAGTTTTGGACAGGTCCCCAACAATGAGCAGTTCTTC
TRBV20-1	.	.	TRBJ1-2	CSAREVPTLDYGYTF	TGCAGTGCTAGGGAGGTCCCGACCTTAGACTATGGCTACACCTTC
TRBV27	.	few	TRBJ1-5	CASKASGGHQPQHF	TGTGCCAGCAAAGCGTCCGGTGGACATCAGCCCCAGCATTTT
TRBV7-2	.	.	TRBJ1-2	CASSLQTANYGYTF	TGTGCCAGCAGCCTTCAGACAGCTAACTATGGCTACACCTTC
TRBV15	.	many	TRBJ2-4	CATSREVEQYF	TGTGCCACCAGCAGAGAGGTAGAGCAGTACTTC
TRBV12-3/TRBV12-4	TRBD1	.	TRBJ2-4	CTSSSGQGVYIQYF	TGTACCAGCAGCTCGGGACAGGGGGTGTACATTCAGTACTTC